The 15 T cell receptor beta chains presented below share a single source sample, sequenced in a study of regulatory T cells in long-lasting Graves disease. This sample's time point: newly diagnosed GD, antithyroid drugs for less than 3 months. The TCR library used RNA extracted from PBMCs. The authors built TCR beta libraries using iRepertoire HTBI primers and Arm-PCR of CDR3 regions. TCRdb reanalysed the multiplex PCR reads using MiXCR and keeps one entry per CDR3 protein. This sample has approximately 230,000 distinct CDR3 sequences, with roughly 18% found just once. The source material was peripheral blood mononuclear cells (PBMCs), sampled at new diagnosis, from a patient treated with antithyroid drugs. These receptors came from a female donor with Graves disease.

In this sample, this clonotype turned up many times. The V gene is TRBV5-6, the J gene TRBJ2-7, with D maybe TRBD2 (6 bases). Per germline, CDR1 SGHDT and CDR2 YYEEEE. V lost 4 bases and J lost 1, with 18 bases in between. This CDR3 spans 16 amino acids. The DNA of the CDR3 is TGTGCCAGCAGCCCCCGATCGGTAGCGGCTTCCTACGAGCAGTACTTC. It is translated as CASSPRSVAASYEQYF.

This clonotype was seen many times. The rearrangement links TRBV15 to TRBJ2-1, with D uncertain. The CDR3 length is 14 residues. Trimming removed 0 bases from V and 10 bases from J, with 13 bases in between. Germline-derived CDR1 and CDR2 are LNHNV and YYDKDF (reference sequence). As DNA, the CDR3 is TGTGCCACCAGCAGAGATCGGGTGGCCTCCGAGCAGTTCTTC. This encodes CATSRDRVASEQFF. The variable domain in full, with the rest retrieved from reference TRBV15 and TRBJ2-1, is DAMVIQNPRYQVTQFGKPVTLSCSQTLNHNVMYWYQQKSSQAPKLLFHYYDKDFNNEADTPDNFQSRRPNTSFCFLDIRSPGLGDTAMYLCATSRDRVASEQFFGPGTRLTVL.

The rearrangement links TRBV20-1 to TRBJ1-1, with D possibly TRBD1 on 6 matching bases. The CDR3 length is 15 residues. The germline V gene has CDR1 DFQATT and CDR2 SNEGSKA (reference sequence). Trimming took off 0 bases at V and 3 bases at J, with 14 bases between the two ends. For the CDR3, the DNA is TGCAGTGCTAGAGAAACCCCAGGGGATGACACTGAAGCTTTCTTT. Its protein product is CSARETPGDDTEAFF.

This clonotype was seen at least ten times. The rearrangement uses TRBV20-1 and TRBJ2-1, with 11 bases that match TRBD2. The CDR3 has 14 residues. Germline trimming cut 6 bases from V and 5 bases from J; bases unmatched to any gene: 6. CDR1 DFQATT and CDR2 SNEGSKA come from the germline V gene (reference sequence). CDR3 bases: TGCAGTGCCGCCACTAGCGGGAGTGACAATGAGCAGTTCTTC. This codes for CSAATSGSDNEQFF.

This clonotype was counted many times. J is TRBJ1-2 and V is TRBV25-1, with TRBD1 as a possible D gene (5 bases). Trimming took 3 bases from V and 7 from J, leaving 12 bases between them. CDR1 is MGHDK, CDR2 SYGVNS, per germline. The CDR3 spans 13 residues. In DNA form, the CDR3 reads TGTGCCAGCAGTGAGGGACTTCGTTTTGGCTACACCTTC. This codes for CASSEGLRFGYTF.

This clonotype was counted a few times. This sequence joins TRBV25-1 and TRBJ1-2, with a possible D match to TRBD1 (5 bases). Germline V gene sequence: CDR1 MGHDK, CDR2 SYGVNS. The CDR3 runs 13 residues. The V end lost 9 bases, the J end lost 4 bases, and 15 bases lay between the germline ends. Here the CDR3 DNA reads TGTGCCAGTACGGGGGAAGCCGCCTATGGCTACACCTTC. Translated: CASTGEAAYGYTF.

A note on this clonotype: With a much larger clone just one base away, this may be a read error. The CDR3 is CASSPTSGEAYNERFF. CDR3 bases: TGTGCCAGCAGTCCGACTAGCGGGGAGGCCTACAATGAGCGGTTCTTC. The chain is built from TRBV6-4 and TRBJ2-1, with 11 bases lining up with TRBD2. CDR1 is MRHNA and CDR2 is SNTAGT in the germline V gene. CDR3 length: 16 residues.

The J gene is TRBJ2-5, the V gene TRBV19; 9 nucleotides match TRBD1. Losses at the gene ends were 6 bases for V and 3 bases for J; bases not matched to a gene: 5. Germline CDR1 LNHDA, CDR2 SQIVND (reference sequence). This CDR3 spans 14 amino acids. The CDR3 DNA reads as TGTGCCAGTAGCCCACAGGGGGCGAAAGAGACCCAGTACTTC. Residues: CASSPQGAKETQYF.

Many counts were recorded for this clonotype. The chain joins TRBV6-4 to TRBJ1-5; D unclear. The V end was cut by 3 bases, the J end by 6 bases, with 9 bases between. CDR3 size: 13 residues. The germline gives CDR1 MRHNA, CDR2 SNTAGT. CDR3 amino acids: CASSEGVGQPQHF. The CDR3 nucleotides read TGTGCCAGCAGTGAGGGCGTCGGTCAGCCCCAGCATTTT.

The chain uses TRBV19 and TRBJ1-4, with 9 bases identical to TRBD1. This CDR3 spans 15 amino acids. The V gene's germline CDR1 is LNHDA and CDR2 SQIVND (reference sequence). The junction had 7 bases not matched to a gene; V was cut back by 5 bases and J by 6 bases. The DNA for the CDR3 is TGTGCCAGTAGTCACGACAGGGGGTTTTATGAAAAACTGTTTTTT. The encoded protein is CASSHDRGFYEKLFF.

This clonotype was counted at least ten times. This chain connects TRBV6-1 to TRBJ1-4; D is unresolved. Germline V lookup: CDR1 MNHNS, CDR2 SASEGT. The CDR3 has 14 residues. Trimming took 1 base from V and 5 from J, leaving 8 bases between them. The CDR3 DNA follows: TGTGCCAGCAGTGAAGGGCAGATCAATGAAAAACTGTTTTTT. Translating it yields CASSEGQINEKLFF.

This clonotype was seen many times. The chain employs TRBV27 and TRBJ1-5; D is ambiguous. The germline CDR1 and CDR2 sequences are MNHEY and SMNVEV (reference sequence). The length of the CDR3 is 13 residues. Trimming shortened V by 2 bases and J by 5 bases, and 7 bases separated the two germline ends. The CDR3 protein is CASSLVLDQPQHF. The DNA for the CDR3 is TGTGCCAGCAGTTTAGTCCTCGATCAGCCCCAGCATTTT.

The table lists this clonotype with many counts. V usage is TRBV7-9 and J usage is TRBJ1-1; the match to TRBD1 covers 9 bases. J was trimmed by 4 bases and V by 6 bases; bases with no gene match: 3. The germline V gene encodes CDR1 SEHNR and CDR2 FQNEAQ (reference sequence). The CDR3 spans 13 residues. The CDR3 nucleotides are TGTGCCAGCAGACAGACAGGGGGCACTGAAGCTTTCTTT. Its translation is CASRQTGGTEAFF.

This clonotype was detected many times. The chain recombines TRBV6-2 or TRBV6-3 with TRBJ2-3, with TRBD2 as a possible D gene (6 bases). The V gene lost 7 bases and the J gene lost 0 bases, with 14 bases spanning the gap. Germline CDR1 reads MNHEY; CDR2 reads SVGEGT. The CDR3 has 15 residues. Here the CDR3 reads CASNVAGSSTDTQYF. CDR3 bases: TGTGCCAGCAATGTGGCGGGATCTAGCACAGATACGCAGTATTTT.

For this clonotype: The junction shows a germline mismatch at one end, possibly a read error. The CDR3 loop is CSATQGGNQPQRF. CDR3 sequence (DNA): TGCAGTGCCACCCAGGGGGGTAATCAGCCCCAGCGTTTT. The gene calls are TRBV20-1 and TRBJ1-5; 7 bases agree with TRBD1. Germline CDR1 and CDR2: DFQATT and SNEGSKA (reference sequence). The CDR3 totals 13 residues.